Shown below are 2 T cell receptor beta chains from a single sample sequenced in a study of cytotoxic CD8 clonotypes in ibrutinib-treated CLL. Profiled with immunoSEQ multiplex PCR; TCRdb holds only in-frame clones, not every one. The table has roughly 40,000 clones, nearly 70% seen once. The material was PBMCs, obtained after 12 months of ibrutinib treatment. Every receptor here comes from a human donor with chronic lymphocytic leukemia.

This sequence joins TRBV7-8 and TRBJ2-1; 9 nucleotides match TRBD2. The CDR3 runs to 15 residues. V shed 2 bases, J shed 10 bases, and the junction held 9 bases outside the gene matches. Germline assignment: CDR1 SGHVS and CDR2 FQNEAQ. CDR3 loop: CASSLSSLAGKEQFF. In DNA, the CDR3 is TGTGCCAGCAGCTTAAGTAGCCTAGCGGGAAAGGAGCAGTTCTTC. The entire variable domain, with the rest obtained from reference TRBV7-8 and TRBJ2-1, is as follows: GAGVSQSPRYKVAKRGQDVALRCDPISGHVSLFWYQQALGQGPEFLTYFQNEAQLDKSGLPSDRFFAERPEGSVSTLKIQRTQQEDSAVYLCASSLSSLAGKEQFFGPGTRLTVL.

This clone was detected only a few times. The chain joins TRBV10-3 to TRBJ2-1; D is tentatively TRBD1 or TRBD2 (6 bases each). There are 18 residues in the CDR3. The V and J ends lost 7 bases and 0 bases respectively, with 22 bases between them. The germline gives CDR1 ENHRY, CDR2 SYGVKD. CDR3 in DNA: TGTGCCATCACCCAAGCGATGGGGGGCCGGAGCTCCTACAATGAGCAGTTCTTC. It is translated as CAITQAMGGRSSYNEQFF.